This T cell receptor (beta chain) is drawn from a study of cytomegalovirus exposure and HLA in healthy donors. V trimming: 4 bases; J trimming: 4 bases; junction bases outside the gene matches: 8. CDR1 and CDR2 (germline): SGHRS, YFSETQ. CDR3 length: 15 amino acids. Note on this clone: Its antigen is not identified.

Vbeta (60) and Jbeta (13) primers were used in the PCR. Clones were read by immunoSEQ multiplex PCR, and TCRdb kept only the in-frame ones, dropping some. Of some 130,000 clones in the sample, roughly 80% were seen once. Overall study findings and caveats: Reportedly, diagnosis of cytomegalovirus status by the classifier showed high specificity and sensitivity. According to an earlier analysis, most TCR beta V segments yielded productive rearrangements about 87% or about 30% of the time. It was only CMV serostatus that was available as immune exposure information. As a later analysis revealed, most CMV-associated TCR beta chains appeared HLA-restricted.

Sequencing input: PBMCs. This receptor was taken from a man younger than 40 in good health and CMV-seronegative. The chain is built from TRBV5-1 and TRBJ1-2, with 9 bases identical to TRBD1. In nucleotides, the CDR3 is TGCGCCAGCAGCCCTGGGACAGGGAACCTCTATGGCTACACCTTC. It specifies CASSPGTGNLYGYTF.